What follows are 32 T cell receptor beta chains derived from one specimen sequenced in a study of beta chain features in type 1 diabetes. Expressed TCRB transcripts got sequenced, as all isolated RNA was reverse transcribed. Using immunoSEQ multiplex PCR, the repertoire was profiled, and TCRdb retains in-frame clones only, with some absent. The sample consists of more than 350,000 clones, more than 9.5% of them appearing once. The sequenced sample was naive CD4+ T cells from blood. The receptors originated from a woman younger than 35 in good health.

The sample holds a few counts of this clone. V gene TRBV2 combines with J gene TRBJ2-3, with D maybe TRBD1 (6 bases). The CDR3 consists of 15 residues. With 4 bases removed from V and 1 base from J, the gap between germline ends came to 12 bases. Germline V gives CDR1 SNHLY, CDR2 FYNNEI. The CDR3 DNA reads TGTGCCAGCAGTGGCAGGGGTTGGGGCACAGATACGCAGTATTTT. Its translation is CASSGRGWGTDTQYF.

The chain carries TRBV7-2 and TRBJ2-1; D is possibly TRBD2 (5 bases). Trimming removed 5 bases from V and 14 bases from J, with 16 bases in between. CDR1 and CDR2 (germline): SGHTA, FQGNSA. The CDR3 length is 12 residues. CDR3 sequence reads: CASSPRTGRKFF. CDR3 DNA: TGTGCCAGCAGCCCCCGGACGGGAAGGAAGTTCTTC.

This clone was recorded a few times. DNA for the CDR3: TGTGCCAGCAGCCAAGTTGCGTATGGGCAGTACTTC. It specifies CASSQVAYGQYF. V is TRBV14 and J is TRBJ2-7; unclear D gene. The CDR3 contains 12 residues. CDR1 is SGHDN, CDR2 FVKESK, per germline. V was pared by 1 base and J by 9 bases, with 10 bases between. The entire variable domain, with the rest obtained from reference TRBV14 and TRBJ2-7, is as follows: EAGVTQFPSHSVIEKGQTVTLRCDPISGHDNLYWYRRVMGKEIKFLLHFVKESKQDESGMPNNRFLAERTGGTYSTLKVQPAELEDSGVYFCASSQVAYGQYFGPGTRLTVT.

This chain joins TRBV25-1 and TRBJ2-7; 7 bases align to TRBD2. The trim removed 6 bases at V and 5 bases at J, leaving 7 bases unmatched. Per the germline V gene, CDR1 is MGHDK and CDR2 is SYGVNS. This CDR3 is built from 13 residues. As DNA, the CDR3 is TGTGCCAGCAGAAGCGGGACCTTCAACGAGCAGTACTTC. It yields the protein CASRSGTFNEQYF.

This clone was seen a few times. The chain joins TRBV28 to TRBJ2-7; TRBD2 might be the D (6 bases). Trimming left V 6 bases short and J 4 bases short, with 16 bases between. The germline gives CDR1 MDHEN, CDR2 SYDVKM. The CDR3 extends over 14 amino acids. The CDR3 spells CASRRDPGEYEQYF. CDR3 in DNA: TGTGCCAGCAGGCGGGACCCCGGGGAGTACGAGCAGTACTTC.

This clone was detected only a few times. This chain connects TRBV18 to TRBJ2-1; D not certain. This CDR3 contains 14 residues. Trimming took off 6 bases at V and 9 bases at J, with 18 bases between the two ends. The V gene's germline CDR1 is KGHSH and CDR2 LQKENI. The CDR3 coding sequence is TGTGCCAGCTCCCTCATCGGATCTTCTCGTGAGCAGTTCTTC. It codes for CASSLIGSSREQFF.

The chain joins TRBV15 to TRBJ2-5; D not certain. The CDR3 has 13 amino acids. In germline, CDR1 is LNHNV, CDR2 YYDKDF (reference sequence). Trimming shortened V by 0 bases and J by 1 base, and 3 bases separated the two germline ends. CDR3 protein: CATSRDSQETQYF. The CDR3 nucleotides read TGTGCCACCAGCAGAGATTCCCAAGAGACCCAGTACTTC.

This CDR3 reads CARDRGQGQPQHF. Written as DNA, the CDR3 is TGTGCCCGAGACAGGGGGCAGGGTCAGCCCCAGCATTTT. This sequence joins TRBV30 and TRBJ1-5, with TRBD1 identical over 10 bases. This CDR3 comprises 13 residues. The ends lost 8 bases at V and 6 bases at J; junction bases unmatched: 7. Germline loops: CDR1 GTSNPN, CDR2 SVGIG (reference sequence).

CDR3 nucleotide sequence: TGTGCCAGCAGTGGTAAATGGGGCAATCAGCCCCAGCATTTT. Amino acids: CASSGKWGNQPQHF. The chain carries TRBV25-1 and TRBJ1-5; D gene unclear. Germline values: CDR1 MGHDK, CDR2 SYGVNS. The V end lost 4 bases, the J end lost 2 bases, and 9 bases lay between the germline ends. The CDR3 is 14 residues long. Full variable domain (outside the CDR3, taken from reference TRBV25-1 and TRBJ1-5): EADIYQTPRYLVIGTGKKITLECSQTMGHDKMYWYQQDPGMELHLIHYSYGVNSTEKGDLSSESTVSRIRTEHFPLTLESARPSHTSQYLCASSGKWGNQPQHFGDGTRLSIL.

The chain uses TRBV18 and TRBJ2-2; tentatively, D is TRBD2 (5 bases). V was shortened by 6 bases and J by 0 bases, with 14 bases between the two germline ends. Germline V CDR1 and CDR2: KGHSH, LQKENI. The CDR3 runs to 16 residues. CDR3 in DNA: TGTGCCAGCTCTCCGGCGGGCGGAACGAACACCGGGGAGCTGTTTTTT. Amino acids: CASSPAGGTNTGELFF.

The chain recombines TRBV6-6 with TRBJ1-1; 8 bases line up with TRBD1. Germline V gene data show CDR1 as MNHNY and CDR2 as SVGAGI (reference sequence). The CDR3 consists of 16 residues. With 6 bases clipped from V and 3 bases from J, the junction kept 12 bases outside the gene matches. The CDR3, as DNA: TGTGCCAGCAGCCCGGGACAGGTTGTTTTAGACACTGAAGCTTTCTTT. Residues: CASSPGQVVLDTEAFF.

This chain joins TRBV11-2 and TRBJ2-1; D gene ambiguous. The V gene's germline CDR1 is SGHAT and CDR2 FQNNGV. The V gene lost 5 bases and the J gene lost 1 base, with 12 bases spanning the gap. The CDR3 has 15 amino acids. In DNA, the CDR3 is TGTGCCAGCAGCCGAATAGGGAATTCCTACAATGAGCAGTTCTTC. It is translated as CASSRIGNSYNEQFF. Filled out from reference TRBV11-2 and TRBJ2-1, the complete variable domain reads EAGVAQSPRYKIIEKRQSVAFWCNPISGHATLYWYQQILGQGPKLLIQFQNNGVVDDSQLPKDRFSAERLKGVDSTLKIQPAKLEDSAVYLCASSRIGNSYNEQFFGPGTRLTVL.

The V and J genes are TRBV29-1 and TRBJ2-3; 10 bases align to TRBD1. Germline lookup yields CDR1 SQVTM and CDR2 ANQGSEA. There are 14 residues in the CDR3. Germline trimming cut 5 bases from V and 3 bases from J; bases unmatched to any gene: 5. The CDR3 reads CSVFDRGRTDTQYF. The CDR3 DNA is TGCAGCGTTTTCGACAGGGGGCGGACAGATACGCAGTATTTT.

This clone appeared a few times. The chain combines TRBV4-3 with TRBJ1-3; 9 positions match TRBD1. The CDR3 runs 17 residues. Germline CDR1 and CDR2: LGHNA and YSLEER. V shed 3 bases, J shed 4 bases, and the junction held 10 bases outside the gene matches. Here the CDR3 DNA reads TGCGCCAGCAGCCAGAGACGGGACAGGGCTGGAGGAAACACCATATATTTT. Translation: CASSQRRDRAGGNTIYF.

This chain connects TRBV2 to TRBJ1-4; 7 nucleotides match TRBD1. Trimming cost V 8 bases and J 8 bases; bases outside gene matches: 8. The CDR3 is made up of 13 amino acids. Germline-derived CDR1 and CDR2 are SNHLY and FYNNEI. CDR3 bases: TGTGCCAGCTCGCGACAGGGTCAGGAAAAACTGTTTTTT. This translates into CASSRQGQEKLFF.

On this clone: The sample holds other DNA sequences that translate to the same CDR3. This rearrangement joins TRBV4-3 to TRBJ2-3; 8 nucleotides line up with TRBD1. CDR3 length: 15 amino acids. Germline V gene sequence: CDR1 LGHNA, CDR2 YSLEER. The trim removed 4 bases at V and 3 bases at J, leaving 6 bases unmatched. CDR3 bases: TGCGCCAGCAGCCTCCAGGGGGCGAGGACAGATACGCAGTATTTT. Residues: CASSLQGARTDTQYF.

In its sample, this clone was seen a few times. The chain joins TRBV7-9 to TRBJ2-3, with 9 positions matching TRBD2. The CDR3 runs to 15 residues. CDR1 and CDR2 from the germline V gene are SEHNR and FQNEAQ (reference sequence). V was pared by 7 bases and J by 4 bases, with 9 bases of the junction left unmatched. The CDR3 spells CASTVSAGGPDTQYF. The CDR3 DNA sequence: TGTGCCAGCACAGTGTCGGCGGGAGGGCCAGATACGCAGTATTTT.

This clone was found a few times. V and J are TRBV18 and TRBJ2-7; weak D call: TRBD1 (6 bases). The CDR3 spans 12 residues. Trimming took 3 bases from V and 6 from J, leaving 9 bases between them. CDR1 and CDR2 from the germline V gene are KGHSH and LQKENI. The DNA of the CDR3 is TGTGCCAGCTCACCTGTAGGGGGCGAGCAGTACGTC. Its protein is CASSPVGGEQYV.

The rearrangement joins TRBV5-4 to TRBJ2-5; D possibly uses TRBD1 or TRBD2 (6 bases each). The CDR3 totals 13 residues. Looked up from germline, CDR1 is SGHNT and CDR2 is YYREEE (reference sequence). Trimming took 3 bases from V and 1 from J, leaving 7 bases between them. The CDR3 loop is CASSWGAQETQYF. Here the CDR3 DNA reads TGTGCCAGCAGCTGGGGGGCCCAAGAGACCCAGTACTTC.

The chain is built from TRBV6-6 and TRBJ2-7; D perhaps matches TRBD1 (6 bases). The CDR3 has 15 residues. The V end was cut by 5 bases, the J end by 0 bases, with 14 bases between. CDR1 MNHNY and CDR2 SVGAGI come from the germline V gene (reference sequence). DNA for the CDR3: TGTGCCAGCAGTGCCCAGGGGCGACTCTCCTACGAGCAGTACGTC. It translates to CASSAQGRLSYEQYV.

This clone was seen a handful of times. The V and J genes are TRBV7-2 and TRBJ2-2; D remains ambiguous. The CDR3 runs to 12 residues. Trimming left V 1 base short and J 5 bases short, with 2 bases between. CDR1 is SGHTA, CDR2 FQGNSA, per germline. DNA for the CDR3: TGTGCCAGCAGCTTAGGGACCGGGGAGCTGTTTTTT. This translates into CASSLGTGELFF. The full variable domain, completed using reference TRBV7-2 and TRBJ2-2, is GAGVSQSPSNKVTEKGKDVELRCDPISGHTALYWYRQSLGQGLEFLIYFQGNSAPDKSGLPSDRFSAERTGGSVSTLTIQRTQQEDSAVYLCASSLGTGELFFGEGSRLTVL.

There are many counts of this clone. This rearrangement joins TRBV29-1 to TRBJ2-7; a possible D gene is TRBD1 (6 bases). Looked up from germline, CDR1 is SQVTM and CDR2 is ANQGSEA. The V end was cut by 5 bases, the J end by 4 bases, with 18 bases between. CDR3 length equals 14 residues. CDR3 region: CSVLFGTNQYEQYF. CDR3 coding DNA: TGCAGCGTTCTTTTCGGGACAAACCAATACGAGCAGTACTTC.

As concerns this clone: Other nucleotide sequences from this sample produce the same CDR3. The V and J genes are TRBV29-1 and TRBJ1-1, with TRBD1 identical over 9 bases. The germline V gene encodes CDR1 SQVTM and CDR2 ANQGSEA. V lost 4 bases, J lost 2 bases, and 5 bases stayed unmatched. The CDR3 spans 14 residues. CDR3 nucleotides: TGCAGCGTTGCCCGGACAGGGGTAAACACTGAAGCTTTCTTT. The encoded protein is CSVARTGVNTEAFF.

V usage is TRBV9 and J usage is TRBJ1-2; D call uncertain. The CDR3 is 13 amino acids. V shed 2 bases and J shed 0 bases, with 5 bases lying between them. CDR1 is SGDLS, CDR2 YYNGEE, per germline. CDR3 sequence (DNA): TGTGCCAGCAGCGTTGTCGCTAACTATGGCTACACCTTC. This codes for CASSVVANYGYTF.

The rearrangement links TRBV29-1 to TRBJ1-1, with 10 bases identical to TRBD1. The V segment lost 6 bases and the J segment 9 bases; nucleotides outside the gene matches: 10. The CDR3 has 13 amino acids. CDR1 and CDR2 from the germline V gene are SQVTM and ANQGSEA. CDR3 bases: TGCAGCGTGGAGCCGGGACAGGGGTTTCAAGCTTTCTTT. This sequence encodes CSVEPGQGFQAFF. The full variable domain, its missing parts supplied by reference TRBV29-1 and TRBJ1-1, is SAVISQKPSRDICQRGTSLTIQCQVDSQVTMMFWYRQQPGQSLTLIATANQGSEATYESGFVIDKFPISRPNLTFSTLTVSNMSPEDSSIYLCSVEPGQGFQAFFGQGTRLTVV.

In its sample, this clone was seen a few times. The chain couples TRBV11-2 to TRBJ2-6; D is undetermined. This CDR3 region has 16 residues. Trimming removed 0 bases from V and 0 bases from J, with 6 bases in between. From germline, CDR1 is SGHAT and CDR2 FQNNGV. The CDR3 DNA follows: TGTGCCAGCAGCTTAGATCCTTTCTCTGGGGCCAACGTCCTGACTTTC. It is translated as CASSLDPFSGANVLTF.

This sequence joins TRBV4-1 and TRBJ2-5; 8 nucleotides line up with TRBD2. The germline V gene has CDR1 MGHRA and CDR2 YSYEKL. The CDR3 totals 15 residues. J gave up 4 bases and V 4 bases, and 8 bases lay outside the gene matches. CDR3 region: CASSPSAGGVETQYF. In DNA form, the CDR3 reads TGCGCCAGCAGCCCTAGCGCGGGGGGCGTAGAGACCCAGTACTTC.

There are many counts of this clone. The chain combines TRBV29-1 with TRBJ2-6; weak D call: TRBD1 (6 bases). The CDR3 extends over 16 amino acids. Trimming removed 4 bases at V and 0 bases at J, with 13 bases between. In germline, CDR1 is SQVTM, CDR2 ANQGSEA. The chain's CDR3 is CSVAPTGSSGANVLTF. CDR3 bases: TGCAGCGTTGCGCCTACAGGGAGCTCTGGGGCCAACGTCCTGACTTTC.

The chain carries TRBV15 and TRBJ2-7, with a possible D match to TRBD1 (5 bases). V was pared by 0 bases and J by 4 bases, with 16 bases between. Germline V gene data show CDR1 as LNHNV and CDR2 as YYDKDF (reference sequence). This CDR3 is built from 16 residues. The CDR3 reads CATSRDKIGRTYEQYF. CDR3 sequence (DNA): TGTGCCACCAGCAGAGATAAGATCGGACGGACATACGAGCAGTACTTC.

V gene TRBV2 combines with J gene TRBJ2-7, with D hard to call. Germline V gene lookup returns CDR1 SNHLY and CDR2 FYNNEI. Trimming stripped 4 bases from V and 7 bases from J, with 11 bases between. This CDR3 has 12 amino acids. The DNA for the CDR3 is TGTGCCAGCAGTGGGGTAGGGCTGGAGCAGTACGTC. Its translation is CASSGVGLEQYV.

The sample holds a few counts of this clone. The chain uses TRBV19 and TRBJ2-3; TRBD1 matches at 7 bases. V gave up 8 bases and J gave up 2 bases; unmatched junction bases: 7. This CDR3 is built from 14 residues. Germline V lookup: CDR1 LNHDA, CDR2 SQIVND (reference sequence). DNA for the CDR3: TGTGCCAGTTTGTCGAGGGGGCTCACAGATACGCAGTATTTT. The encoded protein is CASLSRGLTDTQYF.

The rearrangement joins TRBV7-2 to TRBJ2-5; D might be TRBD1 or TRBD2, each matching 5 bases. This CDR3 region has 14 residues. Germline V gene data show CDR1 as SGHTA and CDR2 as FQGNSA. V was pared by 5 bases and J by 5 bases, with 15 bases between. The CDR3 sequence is CASSQGPRRETQYF. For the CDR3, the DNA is TGTGCCAGCAGCCAGGGACCTCGCAGGGAGACCCAGTACTTC.